Listed here is a single TCR beta chain. Assay used: immunoSEQ multiplex PCR; TCRdb lists only in-frame clones, some missing. The data hold around 50,000 clones, with around nine tenths observed a single time. These data come from a study of T cell changes during pregnancy in multiple sclerosis. V lost 3 bases, J lost 2 bases, and 14 bases lay in between. The CDR3 consists of 15 residues. Germline values: CDR1 KGHSH, CDR2 LQKENI. V and J are TRBV18 and TRBJ2-7; D ambiguous. The TCR comes from a human donor whose cells served as feeder cells for cultures in a pregnancy study. The source material was peripheral blood from another person, used as feeder cells. CDR3: CASSPGLQVAYEQYF. CDR3 in DNA: TGTGCCAGCTCACCTGGTCTGCAGGTCGCCTACGAGCAGTACTTC.